This T cell receptor beta chain appears in the sequencing data of a study of tumor-infiltrating lymphocytes in primary liver carcinoma. Study outcomes and limitations: Tumor top-250-clone fractions significantly exceeded those of blood (p = 0.039).

From roughly 20-30 mg of unsorted bulk tissue, DNA and RNA were co-extracted together. Resecting the tumor surgically was how the patients' primary liver carcinoma was treated. Points on this clonotype: Its antigen is undetermined.

The authors made TCR beta cDNA from 400 to 600 ng total RNA with a constant-region primer. Each TCR beta library was derived from three nested multiplex PCR rounds that employed slightly modified ARM-PCR. One entry per CDR3 protein results from TCRdb running MiXCR on the multiplex PCR reads. This repertoire shows 80,000 or so distinct CDR3 sequences, 70% to 80% found once; its top ten account for approximately 13%. The TCR sequence derives from a woman aged 55-70 years with primary liver carcinoma and hepatitis B virus infection. What was sequenced was liver tumor tissue from sampling region 4. Subset of the sample: tumor region T4, right-lateral pole.

CDR3 in amino acids: CSARELAGVNEQYF. Written as DNA, the CDR3 is TGCAGTGCTAGAGAGTTAGCGGGAGTGAACGAGCAGTACTTC. V gene TRBV20-1 combines with J gene TRBJ2-7, with 9 bases that match TRBD2. V was pared by 0 bases and J by 5 bases, with 5 bases of the junction left unmatched. CDR1 and CDR2 (germline): DFQATT, SNEGSKA (reference sequence). The CDR3 sequence is 14 residues long.